Ten or more counts support the clone carrying this T cell receptor (beta chain). The data are from a study of regulatory T cells in long-lasting Graves disease. For TCR beta, libraries came from iRepertoire HTBI primers and Arm-PCR of CDR3 regions. TCRdb recomputed calls from the multiplex PCR reads with MiXCR, one row per CDR3 protein. The data show 400,000 to 500,000 distinct CDR3 sequences, 22% seen once. Indicated time point: persistent/refractory GD, antithyroid drugs over 5 years with positive TRAb. PBMC RNA was the source of the TCR library. Germline loops: CDR1 MDHEN, CDR2 SYDVKM. The CDR3 is made up of 14 amino acids. V was trimmed by 1 base and J by 5 bases, leaving 9 bases between them.

The specimen was peripheral blood mononuclear cells (PBMCs), collected when the disease was refractory, from a patient treated with antithyroid drugs. The gene calls are TRBV28 and TRBJ1-5; TRBD1 might be the D (6 bases). The clonotype comes from a female donor with Graves disease. The CDR3 bases are TGTGCCAGCAGTTTATTACAGGGATATCAGCCCCAGCATTTT. Protein sequence: CASSLLQGYQPQHF.